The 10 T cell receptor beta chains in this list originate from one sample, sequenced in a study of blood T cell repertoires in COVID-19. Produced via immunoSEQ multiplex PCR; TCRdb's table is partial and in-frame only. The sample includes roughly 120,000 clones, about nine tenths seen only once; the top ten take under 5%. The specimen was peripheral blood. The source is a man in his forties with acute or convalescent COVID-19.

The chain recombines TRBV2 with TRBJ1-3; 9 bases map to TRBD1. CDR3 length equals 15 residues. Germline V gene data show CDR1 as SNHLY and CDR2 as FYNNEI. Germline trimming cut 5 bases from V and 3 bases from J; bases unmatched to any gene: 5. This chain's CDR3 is CASSSQGAGGNTIYF. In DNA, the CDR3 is TGTGCCAGCAGTTCACAGGGGGCCGGTGGAAACACCATATATTTT.

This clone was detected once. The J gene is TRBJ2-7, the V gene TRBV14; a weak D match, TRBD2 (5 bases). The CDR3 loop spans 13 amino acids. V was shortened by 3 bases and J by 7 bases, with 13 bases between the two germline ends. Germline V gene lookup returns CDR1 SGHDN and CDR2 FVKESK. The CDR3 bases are TGTGCCAGCAGCCAGAGGGAGAGGCGGGAGCAGTACTTC. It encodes CASSQRERREQYF.

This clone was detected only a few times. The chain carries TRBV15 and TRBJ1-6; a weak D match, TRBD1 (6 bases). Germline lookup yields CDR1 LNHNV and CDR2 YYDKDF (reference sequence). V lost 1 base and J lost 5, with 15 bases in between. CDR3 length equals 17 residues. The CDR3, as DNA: TGTGCCACCAGCAGAGTAGCAGGACAGATCAATAATTCACCCCTCCACTTT. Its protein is CATSRVAGQINNSPLHF. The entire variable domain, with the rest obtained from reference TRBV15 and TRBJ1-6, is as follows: DAMVIQNPRYQVTQFGKPVTLSCSQTLNHNVMYWYQQKSSQAPKLLFHYYDKDFNNEADTPDNFQSRRPNTSFCFLDIRSPGLGDTAMYLCATSRVAGQINNSPLHFGNGTRLTVT.

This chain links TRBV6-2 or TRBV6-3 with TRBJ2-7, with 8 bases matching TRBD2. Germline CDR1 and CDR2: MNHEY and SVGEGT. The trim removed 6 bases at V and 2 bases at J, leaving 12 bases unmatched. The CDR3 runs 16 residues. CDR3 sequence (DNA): TGTGCCAGCAGCGGAGCCCCCAGCGGGAGTCCCTACGAGCAGTACTTC. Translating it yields CASSGAPSGSPYEQYF.

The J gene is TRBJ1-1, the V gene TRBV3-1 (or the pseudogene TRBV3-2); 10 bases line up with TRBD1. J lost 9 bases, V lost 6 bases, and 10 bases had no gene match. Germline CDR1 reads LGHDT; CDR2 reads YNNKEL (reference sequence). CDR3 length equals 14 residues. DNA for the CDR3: TGTGCCAGCAGTCTATCGGGACAGGGGAGGAAAGCTTTCTTT. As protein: CASSLSGQGRKAFF.

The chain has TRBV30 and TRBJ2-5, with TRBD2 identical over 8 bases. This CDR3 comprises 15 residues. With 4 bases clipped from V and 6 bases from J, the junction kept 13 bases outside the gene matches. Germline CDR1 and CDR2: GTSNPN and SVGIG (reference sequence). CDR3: CAWTPGLVESKTQYF. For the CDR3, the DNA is TGTGCCTGGACTCCGGGACTAGTGGAGTCGAAGACCCAGTACTTC.

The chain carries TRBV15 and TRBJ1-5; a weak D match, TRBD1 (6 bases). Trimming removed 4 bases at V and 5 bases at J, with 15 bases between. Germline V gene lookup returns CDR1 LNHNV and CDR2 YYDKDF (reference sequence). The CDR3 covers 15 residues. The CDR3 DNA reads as TGTGCCACCAGCACCCTGGACAGTGGGGATCAGCCCCAGCATTTT. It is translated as CATSTLDSGDQPQHF.

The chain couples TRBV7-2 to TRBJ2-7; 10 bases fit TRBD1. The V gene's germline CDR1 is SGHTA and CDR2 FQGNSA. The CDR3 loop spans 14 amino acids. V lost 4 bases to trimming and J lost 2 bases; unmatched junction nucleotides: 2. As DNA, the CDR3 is TGTGCCAGCAGCTCCGGGACAGGGGCCTACGAGCAGTACTTC. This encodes CASSSGTGAYEQYF. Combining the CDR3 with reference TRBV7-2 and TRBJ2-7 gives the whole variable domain GAGVSQSPSNKVTEKGKDVELRCDPISGHTALYWYRQSLGQGLEFLIYFQGNSAPDKSGLPSDRFSAERTGGSVSTLTIQRTQQEDSAVYLCASSSGTGAYEQYFGPGTRLTVT.

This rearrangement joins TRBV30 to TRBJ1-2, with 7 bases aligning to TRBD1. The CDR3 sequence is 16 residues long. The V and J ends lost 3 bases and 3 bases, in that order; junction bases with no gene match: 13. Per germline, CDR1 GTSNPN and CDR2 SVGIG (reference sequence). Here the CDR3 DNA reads TGTGCCTGGAGCAACGCCGGGACAGCGCTCCACTATGGCTACACCTTC. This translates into CAWSNAGTALHYGYTF. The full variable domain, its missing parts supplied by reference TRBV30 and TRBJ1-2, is SQTIHQWPATLVQPVGSPLSLECTVEGTSNPNLYWYRQAAGRGLQLLFYSVGIGQISSEVPQNLSASRPQDRQFILSSKKLLLSDSGFYLCAWSNAGTALHYGYTFGSGTRLTVV.

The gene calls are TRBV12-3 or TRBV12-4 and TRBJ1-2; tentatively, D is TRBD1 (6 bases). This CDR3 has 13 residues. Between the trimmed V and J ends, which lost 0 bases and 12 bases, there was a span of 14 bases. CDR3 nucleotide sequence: TGTGCCAGCAGTTTAGCCAGGGGAGGGTCCCACACCTTC. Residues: CASSLARGGSHTF.